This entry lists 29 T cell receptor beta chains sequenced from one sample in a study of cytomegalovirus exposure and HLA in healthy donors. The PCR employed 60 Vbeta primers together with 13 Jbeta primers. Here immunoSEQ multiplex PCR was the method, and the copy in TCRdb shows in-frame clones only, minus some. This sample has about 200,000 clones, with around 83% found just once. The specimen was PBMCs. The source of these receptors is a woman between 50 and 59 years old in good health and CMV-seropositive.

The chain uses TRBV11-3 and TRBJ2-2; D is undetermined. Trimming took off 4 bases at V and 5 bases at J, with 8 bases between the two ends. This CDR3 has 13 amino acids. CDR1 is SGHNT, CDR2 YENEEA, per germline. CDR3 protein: CASSSFGTGELFF. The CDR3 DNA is TGTGCCAGCAGCTCCTTCGGGACCGGGGAGCTGTTTTTT.

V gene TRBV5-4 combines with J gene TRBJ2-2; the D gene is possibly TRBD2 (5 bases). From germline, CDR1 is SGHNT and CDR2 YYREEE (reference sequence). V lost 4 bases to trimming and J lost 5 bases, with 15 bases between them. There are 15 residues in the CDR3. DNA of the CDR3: TGTGCCAGCAGCCCTGAGGGCCCTGGGACCGGGGAGCTGTTTTTT. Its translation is CASSPEGPGTGELFF.

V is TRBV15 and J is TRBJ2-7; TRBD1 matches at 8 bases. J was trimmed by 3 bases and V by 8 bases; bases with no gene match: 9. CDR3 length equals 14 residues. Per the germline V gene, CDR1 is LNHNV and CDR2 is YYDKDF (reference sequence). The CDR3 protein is CATSDRDGSYEQYF. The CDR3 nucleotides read TGTGCCACCTCGGACAGGGACGGAAGCTACGAGCAGTACTTC.

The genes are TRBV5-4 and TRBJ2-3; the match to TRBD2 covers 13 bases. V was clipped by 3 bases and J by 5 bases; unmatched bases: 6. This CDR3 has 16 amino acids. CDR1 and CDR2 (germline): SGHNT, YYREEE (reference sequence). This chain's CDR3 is CASSSGLAGAQDTQYF. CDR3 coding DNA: TGTGCCAGCAGCTCCGGACTAGCGGGGGCTCAAGATACGCAGTATTTT.

The CDR3 here is CASSPRLAAFNEQFF. The CDR3 DNA follows: TGTGCCAGCTCACCACGCCTAGCGGCTTTCAATGAGCAGTTCTTC. The chain carries TRBV18 and TRBJ2-1, with 7 bases that match TRBD2. V shed 1 base and J 6 bases; nucleotides not matched to a gene: 6. This CDR3 has 15 residues. CDR1 is KGHSH and CDR2 is LQKENI in the germline V gene.

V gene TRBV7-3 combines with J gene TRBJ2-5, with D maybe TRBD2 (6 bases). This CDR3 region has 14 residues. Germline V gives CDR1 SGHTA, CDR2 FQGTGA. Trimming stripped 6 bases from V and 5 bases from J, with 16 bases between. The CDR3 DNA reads TGTGCCAGCAGTCCTAATGGGGGGACGGAGACCCAGTACTTC. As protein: CASSPNGGTETQYF.

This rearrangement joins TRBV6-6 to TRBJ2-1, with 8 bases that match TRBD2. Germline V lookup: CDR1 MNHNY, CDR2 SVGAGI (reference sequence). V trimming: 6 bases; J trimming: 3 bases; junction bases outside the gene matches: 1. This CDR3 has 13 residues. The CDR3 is CASRLADYNEQFF. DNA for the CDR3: TGTGCCAGCAGACTAGCGGACTACAATGAGCAGTTCTTC.

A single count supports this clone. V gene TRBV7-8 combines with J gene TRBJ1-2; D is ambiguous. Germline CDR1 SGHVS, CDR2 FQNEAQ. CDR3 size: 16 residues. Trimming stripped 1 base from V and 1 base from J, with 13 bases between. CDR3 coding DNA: TGTGCCAGCAGCTTAGATGGAGGCGGCGGTAACTATGGCTACACCTTC. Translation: CASSLDGGGGNYGYTF. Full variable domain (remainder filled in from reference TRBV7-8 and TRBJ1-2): GAGVSQSPRYKVAKRGQDVALRCDPISGHVSLFWYQQALGQGPEFLTYFQNEAQLDKSGLPSDRFFAERPEGSVSTLKIQRTQQEDSAVYLCASSLDGGGGNYGYTFGSGTRLTVV.

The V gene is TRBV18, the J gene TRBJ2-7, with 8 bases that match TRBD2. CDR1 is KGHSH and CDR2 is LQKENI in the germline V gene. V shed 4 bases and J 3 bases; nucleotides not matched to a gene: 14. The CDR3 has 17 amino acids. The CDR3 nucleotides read TGTGCCAGCTCACGACTCCCTGGGCTAGCGGGCTTCTACGAGCAGTACTTC. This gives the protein CASSRLPGLAGFYEQYF.

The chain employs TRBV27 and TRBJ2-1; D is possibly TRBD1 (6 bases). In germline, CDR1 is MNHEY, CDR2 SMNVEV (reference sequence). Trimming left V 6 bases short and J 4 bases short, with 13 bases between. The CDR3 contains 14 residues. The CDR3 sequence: CASRLGHQYNEQFF. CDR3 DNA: TGTGCCAGCAGGCTGGGACACCAATACAATGAGCAGTTCTTC.

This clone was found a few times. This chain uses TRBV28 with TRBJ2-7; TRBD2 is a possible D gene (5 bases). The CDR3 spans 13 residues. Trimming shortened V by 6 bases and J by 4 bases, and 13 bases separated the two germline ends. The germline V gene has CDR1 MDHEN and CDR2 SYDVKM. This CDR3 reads CASRGAVLYEQYF. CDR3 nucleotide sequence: TGTGCCAGCAGGGGAGCCGTTTTATACGAGCAGTACTTC.

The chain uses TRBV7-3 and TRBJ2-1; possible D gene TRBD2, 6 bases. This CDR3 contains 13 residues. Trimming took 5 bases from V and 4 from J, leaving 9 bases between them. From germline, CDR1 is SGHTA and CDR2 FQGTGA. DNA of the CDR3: TGTGCCAGCAGCGCCGCGGGGTACAATGAGCAGTTCTTC. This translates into CASSAAGYNEQFF.

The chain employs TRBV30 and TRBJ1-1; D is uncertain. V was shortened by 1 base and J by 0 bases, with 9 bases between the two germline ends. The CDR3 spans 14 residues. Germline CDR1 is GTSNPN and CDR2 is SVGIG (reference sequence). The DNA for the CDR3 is TGTGCCTGGAGTGGAGACAACATGAACACTGAAGCTTTCTTT. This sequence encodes CAWSGDNMNTEAFF.

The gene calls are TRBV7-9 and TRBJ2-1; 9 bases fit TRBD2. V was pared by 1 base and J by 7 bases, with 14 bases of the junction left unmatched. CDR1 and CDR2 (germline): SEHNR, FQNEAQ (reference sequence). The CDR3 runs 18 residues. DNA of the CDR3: TGTGCCAGCAGCTTAGAAGGGCTAGCGGGACAAAGGTTAAATGAGCAGTTCTTC. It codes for CASSLEGLAGQRLNEQFF. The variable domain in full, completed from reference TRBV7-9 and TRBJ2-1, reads DTGVSQNPRHKITKRGQNVTFRCDPISEHNRLYWYRQTLGQGPEFLTYFQNEAQLEKSRLLSDRFSAERPKGSFSTLEIQRTEQGDSAMYLCASSLEGLAGQRLNEQFFGPGTRLTVL.

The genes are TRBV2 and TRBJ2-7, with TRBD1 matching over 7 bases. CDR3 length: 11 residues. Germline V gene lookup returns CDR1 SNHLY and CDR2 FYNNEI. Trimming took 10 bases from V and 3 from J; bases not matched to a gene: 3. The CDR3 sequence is CATGTDYEQYF. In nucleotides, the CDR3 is TGTGCCACTGGGACAGACTACGAGCAGTACTTC. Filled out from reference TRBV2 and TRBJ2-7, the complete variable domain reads EPEVTQTPSHQVTQMGQEVILRCVPISNHLYFYWYRQILGQKVEFLVSFYNNEISEKSEIFDDQFSVERPDGSNFTLKIRSTKLEDSAMYFCATGTDYEQYFGPGTRLTVT.

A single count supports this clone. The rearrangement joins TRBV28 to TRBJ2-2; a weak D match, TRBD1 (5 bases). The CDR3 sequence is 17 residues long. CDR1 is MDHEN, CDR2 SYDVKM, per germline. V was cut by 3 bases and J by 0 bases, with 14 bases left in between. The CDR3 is CASSFPGHSPNTGELFF. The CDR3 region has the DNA TGTGCCAGCAGTTTCCCCGGACACTCCCCGAACACCGGGGAGCTGTTTTTT. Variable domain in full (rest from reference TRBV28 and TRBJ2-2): DVKVTQSSRYLVKRTGEKVFLECVQDMDHENMFWYRQDPGLGLRLIYFSYDVKMKEKGDIPEGYSVSREKKERFSLILESASTNQTSMYLCASSFPGHSPNTGELFFGEGSRLTVL.

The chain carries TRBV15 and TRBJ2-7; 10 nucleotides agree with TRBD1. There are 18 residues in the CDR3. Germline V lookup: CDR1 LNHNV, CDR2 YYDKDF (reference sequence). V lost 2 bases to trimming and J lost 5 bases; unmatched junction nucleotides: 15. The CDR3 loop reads CATSRYPSGTGDYHEQYF. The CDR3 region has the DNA TGTGCCACCAGCAGATACCCCTCCGGGACAGGGGACTACCACGAGCAGTACTTC.

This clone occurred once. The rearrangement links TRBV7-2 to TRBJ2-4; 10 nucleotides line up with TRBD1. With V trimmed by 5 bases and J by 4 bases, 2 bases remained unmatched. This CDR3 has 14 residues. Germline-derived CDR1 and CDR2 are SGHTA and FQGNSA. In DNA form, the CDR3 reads TGTGCCAGCAGCAAGGGACAGGGGAAAAACATTCAGTACTTC. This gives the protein CASSKGQGKNIQYF.

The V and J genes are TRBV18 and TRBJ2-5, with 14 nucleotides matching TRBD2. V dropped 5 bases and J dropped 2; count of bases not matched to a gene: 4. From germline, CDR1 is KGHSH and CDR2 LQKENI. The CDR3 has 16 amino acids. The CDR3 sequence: CASSETSGREQETQYF. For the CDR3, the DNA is TGTGCCAGCTCAGAGACTAGCGGGAGGGAACAAGAGACCCAGTACTTC.

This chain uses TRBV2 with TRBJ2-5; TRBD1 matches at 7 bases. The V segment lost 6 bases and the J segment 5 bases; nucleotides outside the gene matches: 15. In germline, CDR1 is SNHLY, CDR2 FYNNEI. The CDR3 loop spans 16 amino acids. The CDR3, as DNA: TGTGCCAGCAGGGACGCACAGGGGCCTTTACGGGAGACCCAGTACTTC. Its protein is CASRDAQGPLRETQYF.

This chain's CDR3 is CASRGTGVDTQYF. The CDR3 DNA reads TGTGCCAGCAGGGGGACAGGGGTAGATACGCAGTATTTT. The V call is TRBV2, the J call TRBJ2-3; 10 nucleotides line up with TRBD1. Germline values: CDR1 SNHLY, CDR2 FYNNEI. The CDR3 sequence is 13 residues long. V was pared by 6 bases and J by 5 bases, with 2 bases of the junction left unmatched. The full variable domain, rest sourced from reference TRBV2 and TRBJ2-3, is EPEVTQTPSHQVTQMGQEVILRCVPISNHLYFYWYRQILGQKVEFLVSFYNNEISEKSEIFDDQFSVERPDGSNFTLKIRSTKLEDSAMYFCASRGTGVDTQYFGPGTRLTVL.

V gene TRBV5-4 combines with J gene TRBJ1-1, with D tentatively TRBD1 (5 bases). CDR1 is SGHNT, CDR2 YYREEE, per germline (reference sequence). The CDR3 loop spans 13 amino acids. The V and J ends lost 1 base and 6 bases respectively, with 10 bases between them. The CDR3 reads CASSLMGGAEAFF. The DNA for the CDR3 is TGTGCCAGCAGCTTGATGGGGGGAGCTGAAGCTTTCTTT.

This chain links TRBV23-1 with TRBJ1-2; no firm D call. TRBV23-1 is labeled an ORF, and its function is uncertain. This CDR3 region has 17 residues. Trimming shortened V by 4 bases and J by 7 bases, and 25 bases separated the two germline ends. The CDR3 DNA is TGCGCCAGCAGTCTGTTTGAGCCACTTAACTACTCGCGTGGCTACACCTTC. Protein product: CASSLFEPLNYSRGYTF.

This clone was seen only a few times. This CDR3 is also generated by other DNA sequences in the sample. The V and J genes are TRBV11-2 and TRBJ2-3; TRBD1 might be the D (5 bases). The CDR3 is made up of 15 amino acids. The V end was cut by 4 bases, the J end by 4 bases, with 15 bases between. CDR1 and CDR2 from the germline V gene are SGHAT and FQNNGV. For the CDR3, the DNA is TGTGCCAGCAGCTACGGACAACCTGGGGCAGATACGCAGTATTTT. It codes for CASSYGQPGADTQYF.

CDR3: CASSGDRGPHEQYF. CDR3 bases: TGTGCCAGCAGCGGCGACAGGGGACCCCACGAGCAGTACTTC. The rearrangement uses TRBV7-2 and TRBJ2-5, with TRBD1 matching over 8 bases. The J call may be wrong; the DNA end is better matched by TRBJ2-7. Germline V lookup: CDR1 SGHTA, CDR2 FQGNSA. CDR3 length: 14 residues.

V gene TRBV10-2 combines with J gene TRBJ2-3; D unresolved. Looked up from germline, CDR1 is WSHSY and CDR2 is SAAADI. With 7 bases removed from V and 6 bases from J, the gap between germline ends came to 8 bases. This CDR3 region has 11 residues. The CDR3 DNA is TGCGCCAGCAAGATTCAGGATACGCAGTATTTT. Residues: CASKIQDTQYF.

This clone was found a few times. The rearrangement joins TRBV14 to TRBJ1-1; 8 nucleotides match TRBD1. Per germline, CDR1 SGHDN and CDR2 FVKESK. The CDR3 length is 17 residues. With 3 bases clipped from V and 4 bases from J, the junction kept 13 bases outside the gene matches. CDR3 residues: CASSHSGGAGRTTEAFF. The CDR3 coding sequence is TGTGCCAGCAGCCATTCAGGGGGCGCGGGGCGGACCACTGAAGCTTTCTTT. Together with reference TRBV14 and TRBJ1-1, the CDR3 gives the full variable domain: EAGVTQFPSHSVIEKGQTVTLRCDPISGHDNLYWYRRVMGKEIKFLLHFVKESKQDESGMPNNRFLAERTGGTYSTLKVQPAELEDSGVYFCASSHSGGAGRTTEAFFGQGTRLTVV.

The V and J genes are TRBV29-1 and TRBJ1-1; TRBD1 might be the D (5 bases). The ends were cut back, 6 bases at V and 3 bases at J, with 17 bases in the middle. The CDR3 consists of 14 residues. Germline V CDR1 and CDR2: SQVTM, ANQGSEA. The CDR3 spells CSVPVGLGDTEAFF. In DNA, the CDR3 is TGCAGCGTGCCTGTGGGCCTAGGGGACACTGAAGCTTTCTTT.

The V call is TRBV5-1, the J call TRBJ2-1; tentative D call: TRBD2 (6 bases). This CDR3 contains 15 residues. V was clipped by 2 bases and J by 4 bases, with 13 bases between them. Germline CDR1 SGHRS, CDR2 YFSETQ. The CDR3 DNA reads TGCGCCAGCAGCTTAGGCGGGGCTGCATACAATGAGCAGTTCTTC. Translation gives CASSLGGAAYNEQFF.